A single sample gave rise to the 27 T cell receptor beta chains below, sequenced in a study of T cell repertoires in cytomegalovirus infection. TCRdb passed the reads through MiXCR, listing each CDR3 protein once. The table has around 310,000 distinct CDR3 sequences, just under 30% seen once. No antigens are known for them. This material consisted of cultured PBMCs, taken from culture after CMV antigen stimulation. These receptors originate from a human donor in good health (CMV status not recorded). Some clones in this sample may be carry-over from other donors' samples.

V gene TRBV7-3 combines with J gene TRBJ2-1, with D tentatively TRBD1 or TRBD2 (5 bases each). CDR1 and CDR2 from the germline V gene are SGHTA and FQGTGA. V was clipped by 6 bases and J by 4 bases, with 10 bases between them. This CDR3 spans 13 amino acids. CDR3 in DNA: TGTGCCAGCAGTCAAGGGACGTACAATGAGCAGTTCTTC. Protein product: CASSQGTYNEQFF.

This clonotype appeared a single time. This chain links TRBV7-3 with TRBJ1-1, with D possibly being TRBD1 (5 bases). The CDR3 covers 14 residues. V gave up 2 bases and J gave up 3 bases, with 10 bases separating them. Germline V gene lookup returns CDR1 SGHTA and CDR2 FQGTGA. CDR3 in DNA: TGTGCCAGCAGCTTAGGGACCTCCCACACTGAAGCTTTCTTT. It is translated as CASSLGTSHTEAFF.

The CDR3 nucleotides are TGTGCCAGCAGTTACTCCCCCGAATTGACTATCTATGGCTACACCTTC. Translation: CASSYSPELTIYGYTF. The chain employs TRBV6-6 and TRBJ1-2; D uncertain. Trimming removed 0 bases from V and 4 bases from J, with 15 bases in between. CDR1 is MNHNY and CDR2 is SVGAGI in the germline V gene (reference sequence). CDR3 length: 16 residues.

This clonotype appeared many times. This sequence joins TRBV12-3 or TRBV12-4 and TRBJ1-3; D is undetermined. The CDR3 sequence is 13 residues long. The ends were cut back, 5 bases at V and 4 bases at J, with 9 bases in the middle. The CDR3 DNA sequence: TGTGCCAGCAGTGTCGGGAAGGGAAACACCATATATTTT. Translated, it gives CASSVGKGNTIYF.

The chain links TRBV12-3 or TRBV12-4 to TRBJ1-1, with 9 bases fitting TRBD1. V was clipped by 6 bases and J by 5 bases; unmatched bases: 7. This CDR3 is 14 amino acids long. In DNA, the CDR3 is TGTGCCAGCAGGCCAGACAGGGGGAAGACTGAAGCTTTCTTT. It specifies CASRPDRGKTEAFF.

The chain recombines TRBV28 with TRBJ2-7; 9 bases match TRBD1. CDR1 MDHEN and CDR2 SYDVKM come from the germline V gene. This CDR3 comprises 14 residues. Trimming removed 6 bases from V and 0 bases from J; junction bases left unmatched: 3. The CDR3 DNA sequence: TGTGCCAGCAGGCGGGACAGGGACTCCTACGAGCAGTACTTC. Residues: CASRRDRDSYEQYF.

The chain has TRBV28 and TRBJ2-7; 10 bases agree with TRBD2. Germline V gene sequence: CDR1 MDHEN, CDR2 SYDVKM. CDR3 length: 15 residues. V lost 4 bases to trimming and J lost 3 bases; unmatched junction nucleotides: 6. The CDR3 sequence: CASSSPAGGVYEQYF. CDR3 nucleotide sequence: TGTGCCAGCAGTTCCCCAGCGGGAGGGGTCTACGAGCAGTACTTC.

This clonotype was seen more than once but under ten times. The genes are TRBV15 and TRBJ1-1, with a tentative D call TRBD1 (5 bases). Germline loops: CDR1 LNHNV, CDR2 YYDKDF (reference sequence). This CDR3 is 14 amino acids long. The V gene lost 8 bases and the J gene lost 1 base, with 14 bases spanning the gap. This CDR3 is CATVRVRGNTEAFF. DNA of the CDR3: TGTGCCACCGTCAGGGTGAGGGGGAACACTGAAGCTTTCTTT.

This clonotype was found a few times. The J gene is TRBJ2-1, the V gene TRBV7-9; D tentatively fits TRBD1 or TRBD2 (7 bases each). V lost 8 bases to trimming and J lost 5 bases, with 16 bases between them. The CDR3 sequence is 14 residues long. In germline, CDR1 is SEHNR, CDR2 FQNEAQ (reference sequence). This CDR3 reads CASYSRGGNNEQFF. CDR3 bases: TGTGCCAGCTATTCCAGGGGGGGGAACAATGAGCAGTTCTTC.

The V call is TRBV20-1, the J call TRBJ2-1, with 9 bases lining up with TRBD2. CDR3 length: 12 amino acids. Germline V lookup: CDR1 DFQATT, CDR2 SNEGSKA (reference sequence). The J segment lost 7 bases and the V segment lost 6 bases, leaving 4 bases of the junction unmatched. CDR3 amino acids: CSAEGLANEQFF. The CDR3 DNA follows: TGCAGTGCCGAGGGACTAGCTAATGAGCAGTTCTTC.

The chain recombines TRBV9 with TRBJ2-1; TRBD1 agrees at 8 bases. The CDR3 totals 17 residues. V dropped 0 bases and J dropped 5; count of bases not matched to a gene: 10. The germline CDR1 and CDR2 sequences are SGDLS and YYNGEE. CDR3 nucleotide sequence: TGTGCCAGCAGCGTAGACCCGACAGGGGCCCTGAACAATGAGCAGTTCTTC. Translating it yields CASSVDPTGALNNEQFF.

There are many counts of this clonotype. DNA of the CDR3: TGTGCCAGCAGCCCCCCCGGGAAAATCGGAGAAAAACTGTTTTTT. It codes for CASSPPGKIGEKLFF. The chain joins TRBV7-2 to TRBJ1-4; D is uncertain. This CDR3 region has 15 residues. Germline values: CDR1 SGHTA, CDR2 FQGNSA. Trimming took 5 bases from V and 8 from J, leaving 18 bases between them.

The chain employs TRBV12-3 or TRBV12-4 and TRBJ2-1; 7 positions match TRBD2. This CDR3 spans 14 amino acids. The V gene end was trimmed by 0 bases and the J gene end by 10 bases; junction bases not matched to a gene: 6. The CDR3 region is CASSLAGGPGEQFF. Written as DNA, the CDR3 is TGTGCCAGCAGTTTAGCGGGAGGGCCTGGGGAGCAGTTCTTC.

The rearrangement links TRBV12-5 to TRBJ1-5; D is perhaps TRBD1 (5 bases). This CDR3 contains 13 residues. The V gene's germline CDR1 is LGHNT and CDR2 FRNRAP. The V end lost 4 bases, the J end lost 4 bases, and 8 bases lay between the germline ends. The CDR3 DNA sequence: TGTGCTAGTGGTTGGCAGGGTAATCAGCCCCAGCATTTT. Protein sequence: CASGWQGNQPQHF.

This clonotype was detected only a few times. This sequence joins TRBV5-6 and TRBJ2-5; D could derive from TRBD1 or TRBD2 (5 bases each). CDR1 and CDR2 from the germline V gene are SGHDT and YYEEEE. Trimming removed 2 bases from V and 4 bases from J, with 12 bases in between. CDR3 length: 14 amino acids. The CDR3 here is CASSLYPGRETQYF. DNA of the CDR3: TGTGCCAGCAGCTTATACCCAGGGAGAGAGACCCAGTACTTC.

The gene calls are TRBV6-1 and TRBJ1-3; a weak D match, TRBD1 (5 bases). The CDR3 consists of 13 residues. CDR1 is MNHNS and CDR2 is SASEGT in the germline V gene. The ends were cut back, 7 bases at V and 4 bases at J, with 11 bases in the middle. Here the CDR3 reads CASTRGAGNTIYF. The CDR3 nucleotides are TGTGCCAGCACGAGGGGCGCGGGAAACACCATATATTTT.

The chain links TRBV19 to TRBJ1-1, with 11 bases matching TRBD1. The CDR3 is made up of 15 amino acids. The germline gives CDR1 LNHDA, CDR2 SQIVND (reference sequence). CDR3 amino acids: CASRDRGEMNTEAFF. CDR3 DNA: TGTGCTTCCAGGGACAGGGGGGAGATGAACACTGAAGCTTTCTTT. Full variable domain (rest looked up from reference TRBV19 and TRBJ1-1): DGGITQSPKYLFRKEGQNVTLSCEQNLNHDAMYWYRQDPGQGLRLIYYSQIVNDFQKGDIAEGYSVSREKKESFPLTVTSAQKNPTAFYLCASRDRGEMNTEAFFGQGTRLTVV.

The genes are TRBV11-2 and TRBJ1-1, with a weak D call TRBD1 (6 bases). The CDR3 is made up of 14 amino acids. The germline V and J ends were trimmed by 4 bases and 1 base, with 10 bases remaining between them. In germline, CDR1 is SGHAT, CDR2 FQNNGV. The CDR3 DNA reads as TGTGCCAGCAGCTGGGGACATAGGAACACTGAAGCTTTCTTT. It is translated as CASSWGHRNTEAFF.

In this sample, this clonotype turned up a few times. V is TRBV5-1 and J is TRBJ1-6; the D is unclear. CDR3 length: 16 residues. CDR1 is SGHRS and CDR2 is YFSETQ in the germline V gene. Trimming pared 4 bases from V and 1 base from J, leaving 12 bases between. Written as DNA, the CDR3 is TGCGCCAGCAGCGAAGACACCCTGTCCTATAATTCACCCCTCCACTTT. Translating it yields CASSEDTLSYNSPLHF.

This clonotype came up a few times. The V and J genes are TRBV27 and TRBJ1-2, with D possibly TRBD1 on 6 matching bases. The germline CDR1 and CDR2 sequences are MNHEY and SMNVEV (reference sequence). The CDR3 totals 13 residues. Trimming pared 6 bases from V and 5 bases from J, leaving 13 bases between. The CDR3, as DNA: TGTGCCAGCAGACCGACAGGACCTTATGGCTACACCTTC. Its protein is CASRPTGPYGYTF.

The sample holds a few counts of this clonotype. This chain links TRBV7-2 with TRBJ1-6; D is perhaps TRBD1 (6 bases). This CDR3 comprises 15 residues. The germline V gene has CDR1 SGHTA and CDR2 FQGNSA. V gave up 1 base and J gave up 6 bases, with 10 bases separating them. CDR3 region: CASSLEQGPNSPLHF. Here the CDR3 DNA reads TGTGCCAGCAGCTTAGAACAGGGCCCTAATTCACCCCTCCACTTT. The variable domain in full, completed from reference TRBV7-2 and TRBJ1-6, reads GAGVSQSPSNKVTEKGKDVELRCDPISGHTALYWYRQSLGQGLEFLIYFQGNSAPDKSGLPSDRFSAERTGGSVSTLTIQRTQQEDSAVYLCASSLEQGPNSPLHFGNGTRLTVT.

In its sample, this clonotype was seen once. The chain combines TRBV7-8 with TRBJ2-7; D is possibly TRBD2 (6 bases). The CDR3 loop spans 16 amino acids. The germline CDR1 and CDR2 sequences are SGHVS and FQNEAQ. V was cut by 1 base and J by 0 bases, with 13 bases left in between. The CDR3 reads CASSLGGRQGSYEQYF. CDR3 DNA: TGTGCCAGCAGCTTAGGGGGGAGGCAGGGCTCCTACGAGCAGTACTTC.

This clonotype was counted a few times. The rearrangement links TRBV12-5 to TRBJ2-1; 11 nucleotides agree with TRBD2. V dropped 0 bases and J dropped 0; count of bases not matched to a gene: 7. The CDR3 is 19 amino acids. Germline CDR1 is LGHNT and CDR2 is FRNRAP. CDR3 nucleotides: TGTGCTAGTGGTTTGGTATTGGGACTAGCGGTAAGCTCCTACAATGAGCAGTTCTTC. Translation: CASGLVLGLAVSSYNEQFF.

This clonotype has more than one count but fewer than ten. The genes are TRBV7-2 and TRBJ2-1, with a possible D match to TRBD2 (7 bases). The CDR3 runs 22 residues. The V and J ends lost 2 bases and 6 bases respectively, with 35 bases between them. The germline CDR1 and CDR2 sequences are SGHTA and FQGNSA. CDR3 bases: TGTGCCAGCAGCTTATATTTGGTGGGGGGGGCCCGGGACTACCCTTTCCGCAATGAGCAGTTCTTC. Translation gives CASSLYLVGGARDYPFRNEQFF.

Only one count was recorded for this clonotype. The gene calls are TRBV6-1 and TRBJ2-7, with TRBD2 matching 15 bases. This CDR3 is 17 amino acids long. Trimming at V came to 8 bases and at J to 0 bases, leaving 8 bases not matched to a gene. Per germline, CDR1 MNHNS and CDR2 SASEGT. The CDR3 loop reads CASYRTSGRATSYEQYF. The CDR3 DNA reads TGTGCCAGCTACCGGACTAGCGGGAGGGCCACCTCCTACGAGCAGTACTTC.

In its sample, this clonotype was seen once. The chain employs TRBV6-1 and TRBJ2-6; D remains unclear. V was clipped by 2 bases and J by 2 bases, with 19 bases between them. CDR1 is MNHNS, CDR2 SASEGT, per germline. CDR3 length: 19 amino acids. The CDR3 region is CASSEIWRPGITGANVLTF. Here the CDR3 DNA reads TGTGCCAGCAGTGAAATTTGGCGGCCCGGTATTACTGGGGCCAACGTCCTGACTTTC.

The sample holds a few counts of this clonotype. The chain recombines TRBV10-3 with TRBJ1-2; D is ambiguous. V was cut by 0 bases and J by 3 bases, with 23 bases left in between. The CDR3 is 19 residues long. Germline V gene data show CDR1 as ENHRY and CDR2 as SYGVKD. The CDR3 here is CAISESRVGRSASDYGYTF. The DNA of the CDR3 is TGTGCCATCAGTGAGTCGAGAGTTGGGAGATCCGCGTCCGACTATGGCTACACCTTC.